A selection of T cell receptor beta chains follows, all from one sample in a study of shared clonotypes between healthy human individuals. The table came from immunoSEQ multiplex PCR; TCRdb's copy has only in-frame clones and leaves some out. The sample lists about 800,000 clones; just over 95% were seen once. Sequencing was carried out using naive CD8+ T cells sorted from blood. All receptors derive from a young man in good health. Both conserved end residues are part of each CDR3. Fields, in order: J gene, clone size, D gene, V gene, CDR3 protein, CDR3 DNA. The D gene is left open where the match is weak. Some rows mark clone size as missing; the rest say once, few, many or name a class of expanded clone.

J: TRBJ2-7; size: once; D: TRBD1; V: TRBV9; CDR3: CASSSRTGSSYEQYF; DNA: TGTGCCAGCAGCTCTAGGACAGGGAGCTCCTACGAGCAGTACTTC
J: TRBJ2-1; size: .; D: .; V: TRBV29-1; CDR3: CSLFTGSLHEQFF; DNA: TGCAGCCTGTTTACAGGATCTTTACATGAGCAGTTCTTC
J: TRBJ2-7; size: .; D: TRBD2; V: TRBV27; CDR3: CASTVASGWYEQYF; DNA: TGTGCCAGCACCGTTGCTAGCGGGTGGTACGAGCAGTACTTC
J: TRBJ2-7; size: .; D: TRBD1; V: TRBV6-5; CDR3: CASSGQGQQYF; DNA: TGTGCCAGCAGTGGACAGGGCCAGCAGTACTTC
J: TRBJ1-4; size: .; D: .; V: TRBV15; CDR3: CATSRGSGANEKLFF; DNA: TGTGCCACCAGCAGAGGGTCGGGGGCTAATGAAAAACTGTTTTTT
J: TRBJ1-1; size: .; D: .; V: TRBV29-1; CDR3: CSVEGGNTEAFF; DNA: TGCAGCGTTGAGGGGGGGAACACTGAAGCTTTCTTT
J: TRBJ1-1; size: .; D: .; V: TRBV4-1; CDR3: CASSQETEAFF; DNA: TGCGCCAGCAGCCAAGAAACTGAAGCTTTCTTT
J: TRBJ2-1; size: .; D: .; V: TRBV27; CDR3: CASRAPPGSYNEQFF; DNA: TGTGCCAGCCGCGCCCCCCCAGGCTCATACAATGAGCAGTTCTTC
J: TRBJ2-2; size: .; D: .; V: TRBV4-3; CDR3: CASSQVRGGKPTGELFF; DNA: TGCGCCAGCAGCCAAGTGCGAGGGGGGAAACCCACCGGGGAGCTGTTTTTT
J: TRBJ2-1; size: .; D: TRBD2; V: TRBV5-1; CDR3: CASSGPTSGTRNEQFF; DNA: TGCGCCAGCAGCGGCCCGACTAGCGGGACGAGGAATGAGCAGTTCTTC
J: TRBJ2-1; size: .; D: TRBD2; V: TRBV29-1; CDR3: CSVEDLAGDRDEQFF; DNA: TGCAGCGTTGAAGATCTAGCGGGAGACCGCGATGAGCAGTTCTTC
J: TRBJ2-1; size: .; D: .; V: TRBV13; CDR3: CASSLGNEQFF; DNA: TGTGCCAGCAGCCTCGGCAATGAGCAGTTCTTC
J: TRBJ2-1; size: .; D: TRBD1; V: TRBV5-6; CDR3: CASSPRGLTYNEQFF; DNA: TGTGCCAGCAGCCCCAGGGGGCTCACCTACAATGAGCAGTTCTTC
J: TRBJ2-7; size: .; D: TRBD1; V: TRBV4-3; CDR3: CASSQARDRGHEQYF; DNA: TGCGCCAGCAGCCAAGCTCGGGACAGGGGGCACGAGCAGTACTTC
J: TRBJ1-1; size: .; D: .; V: TRBV27; CDR3: CASRRLGETTEAFF; DNA: TGTGCCAGCAGGCGACTGGGAGAGACAACTGAAGCTTTCTTT
J: TRBJ2-1; size: .; D: .; V: TRBV28; CDR3: CASSLTGYNEQFF; DNA: TGTGCCAGCAGCCTAACAGGATACAATGAGCAGTTCTTC
J: TRBJ2-5; size: .; D: TRBD2; V: TRBV7-9; CDR3: CASSFVSGIIQETQYF; DNA: TGTGCCAGCAGCTTTGTTAGCGGGATAATCCAAGAGACCCAGTACTTC
J: TRBJ2-1; size: .; D: TRBD2; V: TRBV6-1; CDR3: CASSEGASGSGEQFF; DNA: TGTGCCAGCAGTGAAGGGGCTAGCGGGAGCGGTGAGCAGTTCTTC
J: TRBJ2-1; size: .; D: TRBD2; V: TRBV7-2; CDR3: CASSFPAETSGLEQFF; DNA: TGTGCCAGCAGCTTTCCGGCAGAGACTAGCGGGCTTGAGCAGTTCTTC
J: TRBJ2-7; size: few; D: .; V: TRBV9; CDR3: CASSGYNSNEQYF; DNA: TGTGCCAGCAGCGGCTACAACTCTAACGAGCAGTACTTC
J: TRBJ2-7; size: .; D: .; V: TRBV27; CDR3: CASSLSQRGVYEQYF; DNA: TGTGCCAGCAGTTTATCCCAGAGGGGGGTGTACGAGCAGTACTTC
J: TRBJ2-7; size: .; D: TRBD1; V: TRBV5-1; CDR3: CASSLGQGVYEQYF; DNA: TGCGCCAGCAGCTTGGGACAGGGGGTATACGAGCAGTACTTC